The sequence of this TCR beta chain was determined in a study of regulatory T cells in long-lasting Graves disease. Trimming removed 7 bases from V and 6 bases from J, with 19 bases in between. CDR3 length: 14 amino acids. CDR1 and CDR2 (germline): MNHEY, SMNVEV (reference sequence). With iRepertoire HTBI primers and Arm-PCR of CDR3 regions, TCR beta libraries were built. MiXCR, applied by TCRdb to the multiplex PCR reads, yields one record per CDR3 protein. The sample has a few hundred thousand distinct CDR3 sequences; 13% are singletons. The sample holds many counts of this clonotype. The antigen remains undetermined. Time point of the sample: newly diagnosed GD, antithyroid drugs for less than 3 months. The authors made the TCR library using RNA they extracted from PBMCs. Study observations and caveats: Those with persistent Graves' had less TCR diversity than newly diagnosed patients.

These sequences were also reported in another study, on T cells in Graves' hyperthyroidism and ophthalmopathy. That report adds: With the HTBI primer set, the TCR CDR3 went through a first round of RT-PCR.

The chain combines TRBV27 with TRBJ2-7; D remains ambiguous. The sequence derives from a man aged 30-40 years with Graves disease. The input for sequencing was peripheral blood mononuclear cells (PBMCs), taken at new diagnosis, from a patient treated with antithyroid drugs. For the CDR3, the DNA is TGTGCCAGCAAGAGGATCGATACCCCTGGCGAGCAGTACTTC. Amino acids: CASKRIDTPGEQYF.